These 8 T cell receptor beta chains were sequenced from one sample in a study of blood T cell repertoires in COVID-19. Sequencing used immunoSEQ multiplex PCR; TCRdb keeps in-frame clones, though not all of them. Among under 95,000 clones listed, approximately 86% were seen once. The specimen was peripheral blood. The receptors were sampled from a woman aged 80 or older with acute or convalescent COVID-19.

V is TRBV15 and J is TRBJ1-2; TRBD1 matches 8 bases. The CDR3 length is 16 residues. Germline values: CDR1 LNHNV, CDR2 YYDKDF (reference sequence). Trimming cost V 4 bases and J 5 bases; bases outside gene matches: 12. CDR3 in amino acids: CATSIPGGTGVYGYTF. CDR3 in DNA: TGTGCCACCAGCATCCCAGGGGGCACTGGGGTTTATGGCTACACCTTC.

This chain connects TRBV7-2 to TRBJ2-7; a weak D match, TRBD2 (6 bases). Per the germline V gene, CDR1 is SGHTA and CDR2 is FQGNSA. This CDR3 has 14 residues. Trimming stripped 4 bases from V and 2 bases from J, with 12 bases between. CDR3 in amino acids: CASSSGTRTYEQYF. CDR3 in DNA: TGTGCCAGCAGCTCCGGGACTCGCACCTACGAGCAGTACTTC. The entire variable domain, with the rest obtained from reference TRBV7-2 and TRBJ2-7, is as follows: GAGVSQSPSNKVTEKGKDVELRCDPISGHTALYWYRQSLGQGLEFLIYFQGNSAPDKSGLPSDRFSAERTGGSVSTLTIQRTQQEDSAVYLCASSSGTRTYEQYFGPGTRLTVT.

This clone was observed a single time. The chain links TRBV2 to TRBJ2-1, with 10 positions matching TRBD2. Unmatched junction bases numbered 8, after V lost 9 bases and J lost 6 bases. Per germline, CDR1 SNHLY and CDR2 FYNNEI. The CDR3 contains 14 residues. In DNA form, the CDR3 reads TGTGCCAGACGAAAGCGGGGGGGCGCCAATGAGCAGTTCTTC. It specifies CARRKRGGANEQFF.

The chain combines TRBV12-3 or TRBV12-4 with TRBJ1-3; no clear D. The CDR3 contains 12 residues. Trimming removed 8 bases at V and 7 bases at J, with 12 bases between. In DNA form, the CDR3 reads TGTGCCAGCGGGATCCAGCGGAACACCATATATTTT. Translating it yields CASGIQRNTIYF.

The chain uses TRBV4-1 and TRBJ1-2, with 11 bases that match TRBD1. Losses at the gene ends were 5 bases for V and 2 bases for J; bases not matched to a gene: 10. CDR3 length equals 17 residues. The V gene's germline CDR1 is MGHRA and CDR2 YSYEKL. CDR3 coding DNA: TGCGCCAGCAGCGGAGGACAGGGGGCCGGCTTAAACTATGGCTACACCTTC. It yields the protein CASSGGQGAGLNYGYTF.

The CDR3: CASSYHTAGVYEQYF. Here the CDR3 DNA reads TGTGCCAGTAGCTACCACACCGCCGGAGTCTACGAGCAGTACTTC. The chain uses TRBV19 and TRBJ2-7, with D uncertain. CDR1 is LNHDA and CDR2 is SQIVND in the germline V gene (reference sequence). The germline V and J ends were trimmed by 6 bases and 3 bases, with 18 bases remaining between them. CDR3 length: 15 amino acids. Together with reference TRBV19 and TRBJ2-7, the CDR3 gives the full variable domain: DGGITQSPKYLFRKEGQNVTLSCEQNLNHDAMYWYRQDPGQGLRLIYYSQIVNDFQKGDIAEGYSVSREKKESFPLTVTSAQKNPTAFYLCASSYHTAGVYEQYFGPGTRLTVT.

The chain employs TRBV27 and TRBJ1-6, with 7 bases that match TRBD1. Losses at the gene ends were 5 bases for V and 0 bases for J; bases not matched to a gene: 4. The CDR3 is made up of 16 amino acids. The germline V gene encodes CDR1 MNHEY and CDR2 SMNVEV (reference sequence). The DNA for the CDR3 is TGTGCCAGCAGTCAACAGGGGAGCTCCTATAATTCACCCCTCCACTTT. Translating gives CASSQQGSSYNSPLHF.

The chain's CDR3 is CASSLLGQHNQPQHF. The DNA of the CDR3 is TGTGCCAGCAGTTTATTGGGACAGCACAATCAGCCCCAGCATTTT. The rearrangement joins TRBV27 to TRBJ1-5, with 7 positions matching TRBD1. Germline lookup yields CDR1 MNHEY and CDR2 SMNVEV (reference sequence). The junction had 3 bases not matched to a gene; V was cut back by 1 base and J by 3 bases. The CDR3 spans 15 residues.